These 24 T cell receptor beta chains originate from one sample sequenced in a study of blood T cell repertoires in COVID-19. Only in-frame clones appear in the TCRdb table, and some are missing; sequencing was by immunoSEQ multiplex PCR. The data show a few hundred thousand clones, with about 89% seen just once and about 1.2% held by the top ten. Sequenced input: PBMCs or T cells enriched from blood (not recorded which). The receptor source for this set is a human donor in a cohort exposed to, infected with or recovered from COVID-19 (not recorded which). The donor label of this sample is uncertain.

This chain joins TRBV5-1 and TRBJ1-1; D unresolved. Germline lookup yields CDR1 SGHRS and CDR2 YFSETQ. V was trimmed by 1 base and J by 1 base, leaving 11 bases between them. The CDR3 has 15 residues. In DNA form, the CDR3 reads TGCGCCAGCAGCTTGCAACCCCCAGGGAACACTGAAGCTTTCTTT. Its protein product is CASSLQPPGNTEAFF. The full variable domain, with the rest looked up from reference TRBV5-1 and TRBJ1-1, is KAGVTQTPRYLIKTRGQQVTLSCSPISGHRSVSWYQQTPGQGLQFLFEYFSETQRNKGNFPGRFSGRQFSNSRSEMNVSTLELGDSALYLCASSLQPPGNTEAFFGQGTRLTVV.

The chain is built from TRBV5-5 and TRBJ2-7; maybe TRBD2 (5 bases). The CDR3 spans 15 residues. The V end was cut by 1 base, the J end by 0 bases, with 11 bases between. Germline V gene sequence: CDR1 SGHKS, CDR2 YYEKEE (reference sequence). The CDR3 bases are TGTGCCAGCAGCTTGCTTCGGGATAACTCCTACGAGCAGTACTTC. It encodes CASSLLRDNSYEQYF.

This chain's CDR3 is CAWRRPGNSGNTIYF. The CDR3 bases are TGTGCCTGGAGGCGTCCAGGGAACTCTGGAAACACCATATATTTT. The gene calls are TRBV30 and TRBJ1-3; D is possibly TRBD1 (5 bases). Germline CDR1 reads GTSNPN; CDR2 reads SVGIG (reference sequence). With 3 bases removed from V and 0 bases from J, the gap between germline ends came to 12 bases. The CDR3 consists of 15 residues.

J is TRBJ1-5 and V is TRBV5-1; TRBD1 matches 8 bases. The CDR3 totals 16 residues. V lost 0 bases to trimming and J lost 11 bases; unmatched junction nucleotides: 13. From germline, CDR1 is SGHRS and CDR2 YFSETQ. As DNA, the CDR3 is TGCGCCAGCAGCTTGGCCCAGAAGGACAGGGTGGAAGCCCAGCATTTT. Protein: CASSLAQKDRVEAQHF.

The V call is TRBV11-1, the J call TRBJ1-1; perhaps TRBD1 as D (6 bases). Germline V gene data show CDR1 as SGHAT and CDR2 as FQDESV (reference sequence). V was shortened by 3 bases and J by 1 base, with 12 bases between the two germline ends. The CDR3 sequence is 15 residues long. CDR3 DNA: TGTGCCAGCAGCTTGGACAGAGCTGAGAACACTGAAGCTTTCTTT. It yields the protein CASSLDRAENTEAFF.

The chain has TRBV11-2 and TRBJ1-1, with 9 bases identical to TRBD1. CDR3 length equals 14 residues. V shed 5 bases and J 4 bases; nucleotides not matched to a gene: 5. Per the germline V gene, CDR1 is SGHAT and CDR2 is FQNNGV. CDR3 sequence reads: CASSPGQGSTEAFF. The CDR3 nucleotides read TGTGCCAGCAGCCCGGGACAGGGCTCCACTGAAGCTTTCTTT.

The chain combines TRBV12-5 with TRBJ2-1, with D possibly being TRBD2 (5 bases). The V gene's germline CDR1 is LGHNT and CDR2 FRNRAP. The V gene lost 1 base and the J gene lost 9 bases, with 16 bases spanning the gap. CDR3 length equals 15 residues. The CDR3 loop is CASGLGFGSDGEQFF. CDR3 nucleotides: TGTGCTAGTGGTTTGGGTTTTGGTAGCGACGGTGAGCAGTTCTTC.

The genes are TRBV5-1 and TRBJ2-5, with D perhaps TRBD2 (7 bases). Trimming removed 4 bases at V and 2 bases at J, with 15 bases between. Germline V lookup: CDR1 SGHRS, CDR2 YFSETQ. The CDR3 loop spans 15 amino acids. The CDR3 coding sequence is TGCGCCAGCAGCGGGAGGGGGTGGCCTCAAGAGACCCAGTACTTC. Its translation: CASSGRGWPQETQYF.

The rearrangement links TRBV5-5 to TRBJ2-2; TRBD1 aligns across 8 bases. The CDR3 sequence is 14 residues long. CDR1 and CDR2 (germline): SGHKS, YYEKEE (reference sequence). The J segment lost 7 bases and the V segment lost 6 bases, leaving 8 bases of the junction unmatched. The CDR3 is CASTRQGWIGELFF. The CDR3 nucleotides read TGTGCCAGCACCCGACAGGGGTGGATCGGGGAGCTGTTTTTT. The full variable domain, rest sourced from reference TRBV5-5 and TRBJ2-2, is DAGVTQSPTHLIKTRGQQVTLRCSPISGHKSVSWYQQVLGQGPQFIFQYYEKEERGRGNFPDRFSARQFPNYSSELNVNALLLGDSALYLCASTRQGWIGELFFGEGSRLTVL.

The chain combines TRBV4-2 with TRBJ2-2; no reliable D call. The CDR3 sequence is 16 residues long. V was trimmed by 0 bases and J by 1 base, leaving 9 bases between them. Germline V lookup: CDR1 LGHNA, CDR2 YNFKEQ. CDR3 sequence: CASSQDLELNTGELFF. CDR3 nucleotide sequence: TGTGCCAGCAGCCAAGATCTAGAATTGAACACCGGGGAGCTGTTTTTT.

CDR3 nucleotide sequence: TGCGCCAGCAGCCAAGTATCGGGGGGCCAGCCCCAGCATTTT. Translated: CASSQVSGGQPQHF. V and J are TRBV4-1 and TRBJ1-5, with D possibly being TRBD1 (6 bases). This CDR3 region has 14 residues. Trimming removed 1 base from V and 7 bases from J, with 11 bases in between. CDR1 MGHRA and CDR2 YSYEKL come from the germline V gene.

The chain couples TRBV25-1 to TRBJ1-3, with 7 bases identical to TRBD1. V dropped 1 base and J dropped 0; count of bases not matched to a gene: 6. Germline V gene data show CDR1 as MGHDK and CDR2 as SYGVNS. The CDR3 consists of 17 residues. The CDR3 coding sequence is TGTGCCAGCAGTGAATGGCAGGGGGGAGGCTCTGGAAACACCATATATTTT. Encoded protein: CASSEWQGGGSGNTIYF. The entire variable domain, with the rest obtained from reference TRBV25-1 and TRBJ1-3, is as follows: EADIYQTPRYLVIGTGKKITLECSQTMGHDKMYWYQQDPGMELHLIHYSYGVNSTEKGDLSSESTVSRIRTEHFPLTLESARPSHTSQYLCASSEWQGGGSGNTIYFGEGSWLTVV.

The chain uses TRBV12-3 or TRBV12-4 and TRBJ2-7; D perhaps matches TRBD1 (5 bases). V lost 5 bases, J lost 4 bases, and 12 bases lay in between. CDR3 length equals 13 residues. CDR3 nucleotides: TGTGCCAGCAGTCTATCCAGGGTTTACGAGCAGTACTTC. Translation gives CASSLSRVYEQYF.

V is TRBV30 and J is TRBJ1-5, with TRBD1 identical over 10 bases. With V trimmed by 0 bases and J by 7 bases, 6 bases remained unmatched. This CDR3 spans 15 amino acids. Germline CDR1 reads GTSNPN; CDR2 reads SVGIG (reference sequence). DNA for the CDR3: TGTGCCTGGAGTGTGGGGACAGGGGCTGGGCAGCCCCAGCATTTT. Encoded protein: CAWSVGTGAGQPQHF.

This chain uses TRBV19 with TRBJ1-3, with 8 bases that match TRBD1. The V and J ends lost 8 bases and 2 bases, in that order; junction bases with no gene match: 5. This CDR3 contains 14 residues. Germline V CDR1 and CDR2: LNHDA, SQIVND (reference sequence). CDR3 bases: TGTGCCAGTTCCCTCAGGGGGCCTGGAAACACCATATATTTT. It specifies CASSLRGPGNTIYF.

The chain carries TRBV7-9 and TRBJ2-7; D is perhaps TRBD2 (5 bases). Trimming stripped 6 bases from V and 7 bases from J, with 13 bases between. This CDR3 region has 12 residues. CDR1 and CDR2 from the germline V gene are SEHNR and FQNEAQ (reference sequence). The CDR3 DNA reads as TGTGCCAGCAGTTACATCTCGGGGGAGCAGTACTTC. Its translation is CASSYISGEQYF. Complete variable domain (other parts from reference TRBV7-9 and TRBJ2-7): DTGVSQNPRHKITKRGQNVTFRCDPISEHNRLYWYRQTLGQGPEFLTYFQNEAQLEKSRLLSDRFSAERPKGSFSTLEIQRTEQGDSAMYLCASSYISGEQYFGPGTRLTVT.

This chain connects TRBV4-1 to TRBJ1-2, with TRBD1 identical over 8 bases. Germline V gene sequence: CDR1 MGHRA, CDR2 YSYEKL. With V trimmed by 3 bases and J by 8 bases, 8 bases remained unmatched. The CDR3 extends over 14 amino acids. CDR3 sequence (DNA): TGCGCCAGCAGCCATCCCGGACAGGGAAAGGGCTACACCTTC. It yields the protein CASSHPGQGKGYTF.

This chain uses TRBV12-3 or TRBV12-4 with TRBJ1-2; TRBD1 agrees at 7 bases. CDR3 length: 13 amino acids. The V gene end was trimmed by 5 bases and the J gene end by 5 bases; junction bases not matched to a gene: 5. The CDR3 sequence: CASSDREVYGYTF. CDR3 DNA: TGTGCCAGCAGTGACAGGGAGGTATATGGCTACACCTTC.

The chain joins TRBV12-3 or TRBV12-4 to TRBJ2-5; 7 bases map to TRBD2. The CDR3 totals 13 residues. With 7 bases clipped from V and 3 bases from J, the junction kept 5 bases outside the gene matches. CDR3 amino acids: CASTRGREETQYF. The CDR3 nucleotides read TGTGCCAGCACCCGAGGGAGGGAAGAGACCCAGTACTTC.

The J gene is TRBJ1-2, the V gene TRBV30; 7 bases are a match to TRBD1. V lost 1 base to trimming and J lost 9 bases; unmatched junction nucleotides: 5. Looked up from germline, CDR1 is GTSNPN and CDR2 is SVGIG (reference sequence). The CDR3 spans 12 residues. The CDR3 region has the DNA TGTGCCTGGAGTGACTGGACAGGCCGCTACACCTTC. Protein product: CAWSDWTGRYTF.

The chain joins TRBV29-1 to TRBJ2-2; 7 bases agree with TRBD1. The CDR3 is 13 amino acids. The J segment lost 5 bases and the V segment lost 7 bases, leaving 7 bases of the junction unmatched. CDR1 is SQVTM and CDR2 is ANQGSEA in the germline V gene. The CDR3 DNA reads TGCAGCGGACAGGGTGGAAGGACCGGGGAGCTGTTTTTT. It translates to CSGQGGRTGELFF.

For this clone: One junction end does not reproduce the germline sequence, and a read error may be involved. CDR3 nucleotide sequence: TGTGCCAGCTTAGCGGGGGGGCTACGCCGGGGAGCTGTTTTT. Translated: CASLAGGLRRGAVF. V usage is TRBV27 and J usage is TRBJ2-2; 11 nucleotides align to TRBD2. There are 14 residues in the CDR3. Germline loops: CDR1 MNHEY, CDR2 SMNVEV (reference sequence).

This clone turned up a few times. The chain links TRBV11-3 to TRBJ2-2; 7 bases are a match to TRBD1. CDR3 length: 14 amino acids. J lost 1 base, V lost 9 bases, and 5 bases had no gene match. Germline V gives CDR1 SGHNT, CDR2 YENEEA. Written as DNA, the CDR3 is TGTGCCAGTGGGGACAGCCTGAACACCGGGGAGCTGTTTTTT. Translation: CASGDSLNTGELFF.

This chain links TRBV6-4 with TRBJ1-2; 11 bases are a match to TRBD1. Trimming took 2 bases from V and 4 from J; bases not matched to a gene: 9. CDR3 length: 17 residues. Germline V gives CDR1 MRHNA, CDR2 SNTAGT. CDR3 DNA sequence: TGTGCCAGCAGTGACAGGGGACAGGGGGAACCCCCCTATGGCTACACCTTC. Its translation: CASSDRGQGEPPYGYTF.